This T cell receptor beta chain was documented in a study of blood T cell repertoires in COVID-19. Background on the study: There were acute and convalescent COVID-19 samples, and they came from the United States, Italy and Spain.

Generated by immunoSEQ multiplex PCR, the TCRdb table keeps only in-frame clones and is missing some. Of 200,000 to 300,000 clones in the sample, more than 75% were seen once. The ends lost 5 bases at V and 4 bases at J; junction bases unmatched: 9. The length of the CDR3 is 15 residues. CDR1 and CDR2 from the germline V gene are SGHNT and YENEEA. What was sequenced was peripheral blood. This TCR derives from a man aged 35 to 55 who had recovered from COVID-19. The chain couples TRBV11-3 to TRBJ1-2; 8 positions match TRBD1. This CDR3 reads CASSPGTGGGYGYTF. The CDR3 DNA sequence: TGTGCCAGCAGCCCAGGGACAGGCGGGGGCTATGGCTACACCTTC.